This T cell receptor (beta chain) was captured in a study of T cells after yellow fever vaccination. Study-wide results and caveats: Most clones from primary vaccination were detected again post-booster (approximately 97% CD4, 88% CD8).

Template switching with 5'RACE generated the TCR cDNA and added a universal primer site and UMIs. A single record per CDR3 protein comes from TCRdb applying MiXCR to the 5' RACE reads. The table lists approximately 450,000 distinct CDR3 sequences, 18% of them singletons. The ends were cut back, 4 bases at V and 8 bases at J, with 21 bases in the middle. CDR3 length: 16 residues. In germline, CDR1 is LGHNA, CDR2 YSLEER. There are a few counts of this clonotype. Its antigen is unidentified. This chain links TRBV4-3 with TRBJ2-1; possibly TRBD2 for D (6 bases). Sequenced here: PBMCs, sampled before the yellow fever booster vaccination. The sequence was obtained from a man aged 18 to 35 who received the YFV17D yellow fever vaccine. CDR3 loop: CASSPRGGSSWDEQFF. The CDR3 DNA follows: TGCGCCAGCAGCCCCCGTGGGGGGTCTTCATGGGATGAGCAGTTCTTC.